The T cell receptor (beta chain) under discussion was sequenced for a study of blood T cell repertoires in COVID-19 (dated by TCRdb to 2020 to 2022). With respect to the entire study: Samples covering the acute and convalescent phases of COVID-19 were provided by collaborators in the United States, Italy and Spain. The prospective study material was composed of cDNA or gDNA derived from T cells, B-cell-depleted T cells, or PBMCs. The dataset comprised deeply sampled blood TCRbeta repertoires from subjects exposed to, actively infected with, or recovered from COVID-19. Sample metadata almost always included a de-identified subject ID, COVID-19 status, age in years and sex. The repertoires were made available in a free public database intended to serve as a resource for research on the immune response to SARS-CoV-2. Samples came from the ongoing ImmuneRACE study (first 160 participants) plus 1,254 subjects from 6 global collaborators. Where available, HLA class I and class II types were obtained from metadata supplied by the sample provider rather than from assay-based typing. The investigation overall reported the following: The amount of clinical and demographic metadata varied by source and participant and was provided uncurated.

Note on this clone: The target of this receptor is not known. The record has no base qualities; no much larger clone is one base away.

The collaborating institutions used their own protocols to collect whole blood in K2EDTA tubes. For TCRbeta analysis, collaborators shipped samples as frozen whole blood, isolated PBMCs, or DNA extracted from either of those sample types. From cysteine to phenylalanine, the CDR3 is 13 amino acids long. Only the CDR3 portion is preserved as DNA: 39 bases, with reading frame beginning at the first base. As encoded in the germline V gene (reference sequence), CDR1 is MNHNY while CDR2 is SVGAGI. V loses 6 bases at its end and J loses 4 bases; junction bases beyond the gene matches: 5. The immunoSEQ Assay, a bias-controlled multiplex PCR, was used to amplify TCRbeta CDR3 regions from genomic DNA. Per the authors' processing: The number of nucleated cells in each sample was estimated by amplification of reference gene primers within the assay. To quantify the absolute abundance of each unique TCRbeta CDR3 rearrangement, sequence reads were collapsed and filtered. Productive Simpson clonality was computed per sample as the square root of Simpson's diversity index over productive rearrangements. The clones in this table, taken by TCRdb from immuneACCESS, are in-frame only. Not every clone is retained; where verified, under half of the shortfall comes from an unresolved V gene, and the cause of the rest is unknown. That table furnishes V, J and clone size, whereas the DNA furnished D and trimming. This sample holds about 170,000 clones; 90% were observed only once. The biggest ten clones account for 0.5% to 0.65% of the sample.

Sequencing was carried out using peripheral blood. The TCR comes from a man between 50 and 59 years old with acute or convalescent COVID-19. This chain joins TRBV6-6 to TRBJ2-7; 8 bases in the middle match TRBD2. The CDR3 protein is CASSGSGSYEQYF. The bases are TGTGCCAGCAGCGGAAGCGGGAGTTACGAGCAGTACTTC.